Shown below are 15 T cell receptor beta chains from a single sample sequenced in a study of neurological immune-mediated disorders. TCRdb passed the 5' RACE reads through MiXCR, listing each CDR3 protein once. The sample lists some 15,000 distinct CDR3 sequences, about a fifth occurring once. Sequenced material: PBMCs. These receptors were collected from a man in his fifties in good health.

This clonotype was detected many times. The rearrangement joins TRBV20-1 to TRBJ2-1, with 7 nucleotides matching TRBD2. CDR3 size: 11 residues. The germline V gene encodes CDR1 DFQATT and CDR2 SNEGSKA (reference sequence). CDR3 in DNA: TGCAGGACTAGCAGATACAATGAGCAGTTCTTC. This codes for CRTSRYNEQFF.

In its sample, this clonotype was seen many times. The V and J genes are TRBV12-3 or TRBV12-4 and TRBJ2-7; the match to TRBD2 covers 10 bases. The CDR3 consists of 14 residues. V lost 4 bases to trimming and J lost 6 bases; unmatched junction nucleotides: 6. The CDR3 spells CASSSAGGSGEQYF. As DNA, the CDR3 is TGTGCCAGCAGTTCAGCGGGAGGGTCTGGCGAGCAGTACTTC.

At least ten counts were recorded for this clonotype. The chain links TRBV20-1 to TRBJ2-4, with 9 bases fitting TRBD1. J lost 4 bases, V lost 0 bases, and 4 bases had no gene match. In germline, CDR1 is DFQATT, CDR2 SNEGSKA (reference sequence). The CDR3 length is 15 residues. The CDR3 sequence is CSARDADRGKNIQYF. CDR3 bases: TGCAGTGCTAGAGATGCGGACAGGGGAAAAAACATTCAGTACTTC.

This clonotype appeared once. This sequence joins TRBV7-3 and TRBJ2-1; D could derive from TRBD1 or TRBD2 (6 bases each). There are 13 residues in the CDR3. Trimming took off 5 bases at V and 12 bases at J, with 17 bases between the two ends. Germline lookup yields CDR1 SGHTA and CDR2 FQGTGA. The CDR3: CASSGGPADTQFF. In DNA form, the CDR3 reads TGTGCCAGCAGCGGGGGGCCGGCAGATACGCAGTTCTTC. The full variable domain, in which reference TRBV7-3 and TRBJ2-1 provide the parts outside the CDR3, is GAGVSQTPSNKVTEKGKYVELRCDPISGHTALYWYRQSLGQGPEFLIYFQGTGAADDSGLPNDRFFAVRPEGSVSTLKIQRTERGDSAVYLCASSGGPADTQFFGPGTRLTVL.

This clonotype counts as medium-sized (0.01 to 0.1%). The chain combines TRBV5-6 with TRBJ2-1, with 9 nucleotides matching TRBD2. The CDR3 has 14 residues. In germline, CDR1 is SGHDT, CDR2 YYEEEE. The trim removed 1 base at V and 4 bases at J, leaving 0 bases unmatched. The CDR3 spells CASSLTSGYNEQFF. CDR3 sequence (DNA): TGTGCCAGCAGCTTGACTAGCGGGTACAATGAGCAGTTCTTC.

This clonotype was seen at least ten times. The chain joins TRBV20-1 to TRBJ2-1; TRBD2 agrees at 12 bases. V was pared by 6 bases and J by 7 bases, with 7 bases of the junction left unmatched. Germline V gene data show CDR1 as DFQATT and CDR2 as SNEGSKA (reference sequence). CDR3 length equals 14 residues. CDR3 sequence reads: CSAKGLAGSNEQFF. CDR3 DNA sequence: TGCAGTGCAAAGGGACTAGCGGGTTCGAATGAGCAGTTCTTC.

This clonotype was seen many times. The V gene is TRBV7-9, the J gene TRBJ1-6; D might be TRBD1 (6 bases). The V end was cut by 4 bases, the J end by 5 bases, with 9 bases between. CDR1 SEHNR and CDR2 FQNEAQ come from the germline V gene (reference sequence). The length of the CDR3 is 14 residues. CDR3 sequence: CASSSGHHNSPLHF. The CDR3 nucleotides read TGTGCCAGCAGCTCGGGACACCATAATTCACCCCTCCACTTT.

By its share, this clonotype is medium-sized. This chain links TRBV10-3 with TRBJ1-1, with D perhaps TRBD1 (5 bases). Deletions cut 6 bases from V and 0 bases from J, with 11 bases between. The CDR3 spans 14 residues. The germline V gene has CDR1 ENHRY and CDR2 SYGVKD. CDR3 residues: CAIRNGGMNTEAFF. The DNA of the CDR3 is TGTGCCATCAGAAACGGGGGGATGAACACTGAAGCTTTCTTT.

This clonotype appeared many times. This chain joins TRBV5-1 and TRBJ2-3; 7 positions match TRBD1. J was trimmed by 3 bases and V by 0 bases; bases with no gene match: 13. Germline V gene lookup returns CDR1 SGHRS and CDR2 YFSETQ. This CDR3 is built from 18 residues. DNA for the CDR3: TGCGCCAGCAGCTTGGTAGACAGGGCCCGGGGTTGGACAGATACGCAGTATTTT. Its protein is CASSLVDRARGWTDTQYF.

This clonotype was seen at least ten times. This sequence joins TRBV29-1 and TRBJ2-7, with 9 bases matching TRBD1. Germline V gene sequence: CDR1 SQVTM, CDR2 ANQGSEA. V was clipped by 6 bases and J by 5 bases; unmatched bases: 2. The CDR3 is 11 amino acids. CDR3 sequence reads: CSVGQGDEQYF. In DNA, the CDR3 is TGCAGCGTGGGACAGGGCGACGAGCAGTACTTC.

This clonotype was recorded at least ten times. This chain joins TRBV20-1 and TRBJ2-1; 9 nucleotides match TRBD1. This CDR3 is built from 14 residues. From germline, CDR1 is DFQATT and CDR2 SNEGSKA (reference sequence). The junction had 5 bases not matched to a gene; V was cut back by 5 bases and J by 3 bases. This chain's CDR3 is CSAARDRDYNEQFF. DNA of the CDR3: TGCAGTGCTGCCCGGGACAGGGACTACAATGAGCAGTTCTTC.

Judged by abundance, this clonotype is medium-sized. The chain uses TRBV6-5 and TRBJ1-4; D gene ambiguous. This CDR3 region has 12 residues. Germline V gives CDR1 MNHEY, CDR2 SVGAGI. V gave up 6 bases and J gave up 7 bases, with 9 bases separating them. The CDR3 coding sequence is TGTGCCAGCAGAGCGGGAGGTGAAAAACTGTTTTTT. Its translation is CASRAGGEKLFF.

This clonotype rates as medium-sized. The chain links TRBV29-1 to TRBJ2-2, with 7 bases that match TRBD2. CDR1 SQVTM and CDR2 ANQGSEA come from the germline V gene. V shed 7 bases and J 0 bases; nucleotides not matched to a gene: 2. The CDR3 length is 13 residues. CDR3 in DNA: TGCAGCGACCTAGCGGCGAACACCGGGGAGCTGTTTTTT. It codes for CSDLAANTGELFF.

This clonotype was seen ten or more times. This chain joins TRBV20-1 and TRBJ2-7, with 8 bases identical to TRBD2. CDR3 size: 14 residues. CDR1 and CDR2 from the germline V gene are DFQATT and SNEGSKA (reference sequence). V lost 6 bases to trimming and J lost 3 bases; unmatched junction nucleotides: 10. CDR3 sequence: CSASRTSRNYEQYF. CDR3 nucleotide sequence: TGCAGTGCCTCGAGGACTAGCAGAAACTACGAGCAGTACTTC.

This clonotype was detected ten times or more. The V and J genes are TRBV4-1 and TRBJ2-3; 14 bases are shared with TRBD2. CDR1 is MGHRA and CDR2 is YSYEKL in the germline V gene. V shed 2 bases, J shed 0 bases, and the junction held 4 bases outside the gene matches. There are 18 residues in the CDR3. The CDR3 loop is CASSQRLAGGISTDTQYF. The CDR3 DNA reads TGCGCCAGCAGCCAAAGACTAGCGGGAGGGATTAGCACAGATACGCAGTATTTT.